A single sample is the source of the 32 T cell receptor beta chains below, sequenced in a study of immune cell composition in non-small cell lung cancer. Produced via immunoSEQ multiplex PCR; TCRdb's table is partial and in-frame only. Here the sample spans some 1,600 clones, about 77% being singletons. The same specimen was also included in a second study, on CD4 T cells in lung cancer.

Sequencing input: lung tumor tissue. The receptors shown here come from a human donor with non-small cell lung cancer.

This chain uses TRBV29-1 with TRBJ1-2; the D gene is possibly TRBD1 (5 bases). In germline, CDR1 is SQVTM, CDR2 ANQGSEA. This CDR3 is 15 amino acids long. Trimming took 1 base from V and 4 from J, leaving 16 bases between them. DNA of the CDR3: TGCAGCGTTGAAGGCCATAAACAGGATCGCTATGGCTACACCTTC. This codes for CSVEGHKQDRYGYTF.

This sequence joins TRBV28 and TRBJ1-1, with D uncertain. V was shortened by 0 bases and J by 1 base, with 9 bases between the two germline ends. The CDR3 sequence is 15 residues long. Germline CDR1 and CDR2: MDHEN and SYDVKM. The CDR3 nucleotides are TGTGCCAGCAGTTTATGGAACAGTAGGAACACTGAAGCTTTCTTT. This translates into CASSLWNSRNTEAFF. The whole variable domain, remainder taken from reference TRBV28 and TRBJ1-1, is DVKVTQSSRYLVKRTGEKVFLECVQDMDHENMFWYRQDPGLGLRLIYFSYDVKMKEKGDIPEGYSVSREKKERFSLILESASTNQTSMYLCASSLWNSRNTEAFFGQGTRLTVV.

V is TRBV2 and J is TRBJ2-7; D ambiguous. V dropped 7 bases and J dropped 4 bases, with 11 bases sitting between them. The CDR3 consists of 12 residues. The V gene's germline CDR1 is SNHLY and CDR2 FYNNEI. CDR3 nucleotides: TGTGCCAGCACATTGGAGACTTACGAGCAGTACTTC. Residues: CASTLETYEQYF.

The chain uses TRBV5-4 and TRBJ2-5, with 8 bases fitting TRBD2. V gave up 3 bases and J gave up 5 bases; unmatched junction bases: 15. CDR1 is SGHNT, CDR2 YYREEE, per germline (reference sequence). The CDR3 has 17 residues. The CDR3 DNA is TGTGCCAGCAGCTGGGCTCGAGGGCGGGGGGCCGAGGAGACCCAGTACTTC. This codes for CASSWARGRGAEETQYF.

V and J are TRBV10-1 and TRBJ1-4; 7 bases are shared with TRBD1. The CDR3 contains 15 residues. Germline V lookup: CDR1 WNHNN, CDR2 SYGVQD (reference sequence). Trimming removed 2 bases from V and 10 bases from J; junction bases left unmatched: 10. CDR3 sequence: CASSEGQASIGKLFF. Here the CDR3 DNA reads TGCGCCAGCAGTGAGGGACAGGCTAGTATTGGAAAACTGTTTTTT.

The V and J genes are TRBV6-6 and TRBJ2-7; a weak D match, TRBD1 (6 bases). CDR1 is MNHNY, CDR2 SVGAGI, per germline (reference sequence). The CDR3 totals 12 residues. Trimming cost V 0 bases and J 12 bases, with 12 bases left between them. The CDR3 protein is CASSYSKGESYF. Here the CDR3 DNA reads TGTGCCAGCAGTTACTCGAAGGGGGAATCGTACTTC.

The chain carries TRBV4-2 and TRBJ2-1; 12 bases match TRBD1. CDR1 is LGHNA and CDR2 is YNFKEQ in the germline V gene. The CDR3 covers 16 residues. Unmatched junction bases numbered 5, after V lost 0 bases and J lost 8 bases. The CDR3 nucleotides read TGTGCCAGCAGCCAAGATCCGGGACAGGGGGCCGATGAGCAGTTCTTC. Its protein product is CASSQDPGQGADEQFF.

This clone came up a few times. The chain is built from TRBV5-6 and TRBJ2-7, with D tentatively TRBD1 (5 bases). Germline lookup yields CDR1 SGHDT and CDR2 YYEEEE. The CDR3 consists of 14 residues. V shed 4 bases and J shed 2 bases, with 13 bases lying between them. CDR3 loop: CASSHWGKTYEQYF. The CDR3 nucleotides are TGTGCCAGCAGCCACTGGGGCAAGACCTACGAGCAGTACTTC.

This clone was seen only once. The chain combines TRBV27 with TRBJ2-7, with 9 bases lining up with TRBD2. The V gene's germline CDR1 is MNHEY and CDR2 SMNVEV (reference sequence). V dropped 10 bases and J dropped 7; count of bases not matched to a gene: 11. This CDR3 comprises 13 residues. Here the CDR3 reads CATRAGGPGEQYF. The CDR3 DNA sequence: TGTGCCACCAGAGCGGGGGGCCCGGGGGAGCAGTACTTC.

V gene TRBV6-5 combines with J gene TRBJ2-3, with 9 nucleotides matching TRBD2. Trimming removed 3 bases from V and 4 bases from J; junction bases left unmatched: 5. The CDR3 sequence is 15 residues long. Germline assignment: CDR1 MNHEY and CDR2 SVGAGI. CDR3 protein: CASSYVAGGPDTQYF. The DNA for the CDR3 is TGTGCCAGCAGTTATGTGGCGGGGGGGCCAGATACGCAGTATTTT.

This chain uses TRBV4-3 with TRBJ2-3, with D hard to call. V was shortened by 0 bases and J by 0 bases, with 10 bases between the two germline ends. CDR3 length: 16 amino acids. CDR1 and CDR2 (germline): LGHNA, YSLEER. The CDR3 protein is CASSQDYVVSTDTQYF. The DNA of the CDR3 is TGCGCCAGCAGCCAAGATTACGTAGTCAGCACAGATACGCAGTATTTT.

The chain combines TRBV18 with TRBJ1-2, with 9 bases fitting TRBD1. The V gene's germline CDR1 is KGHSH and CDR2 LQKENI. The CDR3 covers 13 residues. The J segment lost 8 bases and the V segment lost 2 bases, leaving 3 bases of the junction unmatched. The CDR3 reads CASSPDRGIGYTF. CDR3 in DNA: TGTGCCAGCTCACCAGACAGGGGGATCGGCTACACCTTC.

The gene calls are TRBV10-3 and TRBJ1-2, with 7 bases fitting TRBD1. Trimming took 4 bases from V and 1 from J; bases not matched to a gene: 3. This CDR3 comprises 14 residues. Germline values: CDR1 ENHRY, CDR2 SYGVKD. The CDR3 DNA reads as TGTGCCATCAGTGGGACAGGATTTAACTATGGCTACACCTTC. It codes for CAISGTGFNYGYTF.

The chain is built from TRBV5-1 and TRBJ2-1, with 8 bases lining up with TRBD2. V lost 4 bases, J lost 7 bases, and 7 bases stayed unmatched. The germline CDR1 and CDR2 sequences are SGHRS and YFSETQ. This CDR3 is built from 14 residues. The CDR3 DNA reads TGCGCCAGCAGCCCATTGGCGGGGGGTAATGAGCAGTTCTTC. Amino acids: CASSPLAGGNEQFF.

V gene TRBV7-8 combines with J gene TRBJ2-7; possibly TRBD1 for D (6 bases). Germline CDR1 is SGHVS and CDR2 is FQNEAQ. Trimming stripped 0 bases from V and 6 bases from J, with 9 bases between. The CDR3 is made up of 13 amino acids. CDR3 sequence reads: CASSLAWTAEQYF. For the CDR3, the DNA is TGTGCCAGCAGCTTAGCGTGGACAGCCGAGCAGTACTTC.

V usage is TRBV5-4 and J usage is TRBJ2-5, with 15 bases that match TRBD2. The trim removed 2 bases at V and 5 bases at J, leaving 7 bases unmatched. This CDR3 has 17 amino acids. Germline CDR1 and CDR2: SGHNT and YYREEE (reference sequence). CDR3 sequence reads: CASSLGTSGGYGETQYF. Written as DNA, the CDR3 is TGTGCCAGCAGCTTAGGGACTAGCGGGGGGTATGGCGAGACCCAGTACTTC. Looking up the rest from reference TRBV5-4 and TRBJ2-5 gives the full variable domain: ETGVTQSPTHLIKTRGQQVTLRCSSQSGHNTVSWYQQALGQGPQFIFQYYREEENGRGNFPPRFSGLQFPNYSSELNVNALELDDSALYLCASSLGTSGGYGETQYFGPGTRLLVL.

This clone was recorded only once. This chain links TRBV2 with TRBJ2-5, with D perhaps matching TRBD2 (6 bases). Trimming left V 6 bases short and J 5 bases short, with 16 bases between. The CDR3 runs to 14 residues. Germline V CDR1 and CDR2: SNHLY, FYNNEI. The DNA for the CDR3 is TGTGCCAGCAGGGGGATAAGCGGGTGGGAGACCCAGTACTTC. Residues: CASRGISGWETQYF.

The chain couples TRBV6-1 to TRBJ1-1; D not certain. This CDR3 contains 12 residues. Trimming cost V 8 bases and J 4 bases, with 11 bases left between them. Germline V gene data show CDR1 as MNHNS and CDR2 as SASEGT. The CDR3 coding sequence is TGTGCCAGCTGTAGGTGGGCCACTGAAGCTTTCTTT. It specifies CASCRWATEAFF.

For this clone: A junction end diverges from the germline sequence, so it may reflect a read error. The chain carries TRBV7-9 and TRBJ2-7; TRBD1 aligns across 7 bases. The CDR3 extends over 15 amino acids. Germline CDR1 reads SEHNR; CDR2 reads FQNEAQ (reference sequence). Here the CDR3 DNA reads TGCGCCAGCAGCCAAGGACAGGTCAGCTCCTACGAGCAGTACTTC. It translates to CASSQGQVSSYEQYF.

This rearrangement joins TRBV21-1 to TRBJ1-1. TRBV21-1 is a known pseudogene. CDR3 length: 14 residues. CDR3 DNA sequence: TGTGCCAGCAGTATACGAATAGCTAGCACTGAAGCTTTCTTT. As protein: CASSIRIASTEAFF.

As DNA, the CDR3 is TGTGCCTGGAGTGTAAGCAGGGGAGAGCAGTACTTC. As protein: CAWSVSRGEQYF. This chain uses TRBV30 with TRBJ2-7; D is perhaps TRBD1 (6 bases). CDR1 is GTSNPN, CDR2 SVGIG, per germline (reference sequence). The V and J ends lost 0 bases and 7 bases respectively, with 10 bases between them. This CDR3 is built from 12 residues.

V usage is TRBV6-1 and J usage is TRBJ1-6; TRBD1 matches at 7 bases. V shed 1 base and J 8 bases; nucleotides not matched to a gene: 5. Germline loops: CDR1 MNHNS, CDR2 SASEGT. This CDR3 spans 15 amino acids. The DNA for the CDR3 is TGTGCCAGCAGTGAAGTGGGGACAGATCATTCACCCCTCCACTTT. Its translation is CASSEVGTDHSPLHF.

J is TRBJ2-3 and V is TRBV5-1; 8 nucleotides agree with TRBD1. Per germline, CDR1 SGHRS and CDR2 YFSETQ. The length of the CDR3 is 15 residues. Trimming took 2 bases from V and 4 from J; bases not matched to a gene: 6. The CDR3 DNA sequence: TGCGCCAGCAGCTTTACAGGGGGAGCCGCAGATACGCAGTATTTT. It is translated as CASSFTGGAADTQYF. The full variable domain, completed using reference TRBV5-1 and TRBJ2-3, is KAGVTQTPRYLIKTRGQQVTLSCSPISGHRSVSWYQQTPGQGLQFLFEYFSETQRNKGNFPGRFSGRQFSNSRSEMNVSTLELGDSALYLCASSFTGGAADTQYFGPGTRLTVL.

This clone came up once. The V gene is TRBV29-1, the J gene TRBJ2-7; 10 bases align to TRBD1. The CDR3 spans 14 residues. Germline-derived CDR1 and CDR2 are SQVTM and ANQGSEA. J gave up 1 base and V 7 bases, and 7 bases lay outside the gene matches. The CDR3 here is CSAHPGQGSYEQYF. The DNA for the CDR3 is TGCAGCGCCCACCCGGGACAGGGGTCCTACGAGCAGTACTTC.

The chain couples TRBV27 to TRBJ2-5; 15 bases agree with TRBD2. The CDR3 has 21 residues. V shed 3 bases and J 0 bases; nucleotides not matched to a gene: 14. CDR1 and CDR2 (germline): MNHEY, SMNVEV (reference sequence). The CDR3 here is CASSLAPFGLAGGLYQETQYF. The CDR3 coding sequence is TGTGCCAGCAGTTTGGCCCCTTTTGGACTAGCGGGGGGGTTGTACCAAGAGACCCAGTACTTC.

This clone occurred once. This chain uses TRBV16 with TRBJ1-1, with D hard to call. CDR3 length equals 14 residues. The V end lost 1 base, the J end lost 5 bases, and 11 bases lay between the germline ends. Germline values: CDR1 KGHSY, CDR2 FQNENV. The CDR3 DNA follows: TGTGCCAGCAGCCAATTTGCGGCCGGAACTGAAGCTTTCTTT. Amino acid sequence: CASSQFAAGTEAFF.

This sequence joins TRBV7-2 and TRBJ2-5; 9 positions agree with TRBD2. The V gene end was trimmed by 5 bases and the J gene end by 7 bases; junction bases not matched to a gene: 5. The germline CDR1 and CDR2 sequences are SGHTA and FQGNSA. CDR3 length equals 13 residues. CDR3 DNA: TGTGCCAGCAGCCCTAGCGGGGCCGGGACCCAGTACTTC. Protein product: CASSPSGAGTQYF. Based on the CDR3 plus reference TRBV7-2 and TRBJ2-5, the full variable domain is GAGVSQSPSNKVTEKGKDVELRCDPISGHTALYWYRQSLGQGLEFLIYFQGNSAPDKSGLPSDRFSAERTGGSVSTLTIQRTQQEDSAVYLCASSPSGAGTQYFGPGTRLLVL.

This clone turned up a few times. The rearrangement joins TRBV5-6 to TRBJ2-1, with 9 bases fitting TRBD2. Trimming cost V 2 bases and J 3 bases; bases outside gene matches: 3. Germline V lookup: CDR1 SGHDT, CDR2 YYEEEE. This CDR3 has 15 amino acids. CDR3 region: CASSFGAGGYNEQFF. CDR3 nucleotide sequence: TGTGCCAGCAGCTTTGGAGCGGGGGGCTACAATGAGCAGTTCTTC. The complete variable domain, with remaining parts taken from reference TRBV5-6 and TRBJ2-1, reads DAGVTQSPTHLIKTRGQQVTLRCSPKSGHDTVSWYQQALGQGPQFIFQYYEEEERQRGNFPDRFSGHQFPNYSSELNVNALLLGDSALYLCASSFGAGGYNEQFFGPGTRLTVL.

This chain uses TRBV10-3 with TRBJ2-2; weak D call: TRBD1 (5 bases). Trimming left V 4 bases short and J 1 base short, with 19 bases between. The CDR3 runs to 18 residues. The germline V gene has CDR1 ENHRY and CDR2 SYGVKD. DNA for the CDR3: TGTGCCATCAGTGGCCCCAAACCTACAGGAGAGAACACCGGGGAGCTGTTTTTT. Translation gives CAISGPKPTGENTGELFF.

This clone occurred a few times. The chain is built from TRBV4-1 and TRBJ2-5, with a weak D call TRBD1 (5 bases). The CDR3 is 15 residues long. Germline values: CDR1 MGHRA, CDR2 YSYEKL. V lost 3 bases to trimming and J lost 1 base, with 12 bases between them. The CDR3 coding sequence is TGCGCCAGCAGCCAGACCGCCCAGGGCCAAGAGACCCAGTACTTC. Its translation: CASSQTAQGQETQYF.

The CDR3 spells CASSFMLEGQGAEETQYF. In DNA form, the CDR3 reads TGTGCCAGCAGCTTCATGCTTGAGGGGCAGGGGGCAGAAGAGACCCAGTACTTC. J is TRBJ2-5 and V is TRBV5-6; 8 nucleotides line up with TRBD1. The CDR3 sequence is 18 residues long. Trimming removed 2 bases from V and 3 bases from J; junction bases left unmatched: 15. Germline values: CDR1 SGHDT, CDR2 YYEEEE.

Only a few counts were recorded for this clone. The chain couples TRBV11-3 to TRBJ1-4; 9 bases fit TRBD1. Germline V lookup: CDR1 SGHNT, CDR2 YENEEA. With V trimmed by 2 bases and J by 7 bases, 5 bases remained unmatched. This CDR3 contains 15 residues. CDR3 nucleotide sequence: TGTGCCAGCAGCTTATCATGGACAGGGGTTGAAAAACTGTTTTTT. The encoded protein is CASSLSWTGVEKLFF. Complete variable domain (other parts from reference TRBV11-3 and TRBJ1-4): EAGVVQSPRYKIIEKKQPVAFWCNPISGHNTLYWYLQNLGQGPELLIRYENEEAVDDSQLPKDRFSAERLKGVDSTLKIQPAELGDSAVYLCASSLSWTGVEKLFFGSGTQLSVL.